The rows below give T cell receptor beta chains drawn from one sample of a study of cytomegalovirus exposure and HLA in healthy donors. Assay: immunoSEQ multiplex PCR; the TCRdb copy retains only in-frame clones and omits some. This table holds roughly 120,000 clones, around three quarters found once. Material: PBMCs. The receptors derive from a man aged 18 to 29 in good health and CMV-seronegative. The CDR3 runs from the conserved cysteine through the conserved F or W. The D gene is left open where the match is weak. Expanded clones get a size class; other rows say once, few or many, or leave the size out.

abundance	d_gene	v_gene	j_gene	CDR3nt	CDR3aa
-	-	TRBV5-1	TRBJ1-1	TGCGCCAGCATGCGCGAGGAGAACACTGAAGCTTTCTTT	CASMREENTEAFF
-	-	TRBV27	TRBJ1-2	TGTGCCAGCAGTAGCAGGGTGGGGCTTCTCGGGCTATATGGCTACACCTTC	CASSSRVGLLGLYGYTF
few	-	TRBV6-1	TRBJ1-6	TGTGCCAGCAGCGGTCGCTCCTATAATTCACCCCTCCACTTT	CASSGRSYNSPLHF
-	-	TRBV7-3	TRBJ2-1	TGTGCCAGCAGCTTATGGACAGGGCTATTCGCGGGAGACCCCGTGGGCAATGAGCAGTTCTTC	CASSLWTGLFAGDPVGNEQFF
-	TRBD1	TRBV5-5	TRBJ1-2	TGTGCCAGCAGCCGCCCGACAGGGAATACGAACTATGGCTACACCTTC	CASSRPTGNTNYGYTF
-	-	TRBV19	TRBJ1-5	TGTGCCAGTAGTATAAAGCAGGGTGTTAGCAATCAGCCCCAGCATTTT	CASSIKQGVSNQPQHF
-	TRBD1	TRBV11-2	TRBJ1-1	TGTGCCAGCAGCCCCCGACAGGGGCCAGGGAACACTGAAGCTTTCTTT	CASSPRQGPGNTEAFF
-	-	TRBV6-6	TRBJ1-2	TGTGCCAGCAGTCCACAGGGCTTAGCTAACTATGGCTACACCTTC	CASSPQGLANYGYTF
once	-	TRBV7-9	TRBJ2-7	TGTGCCAGCAGCTCCGCTAGCCGCGAGCAGTACTTC	CASSSASREQYF
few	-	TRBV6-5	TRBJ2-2	TGTGCCAGCAGTTACATGACAGAAACTACCGGGGAGCTGTTTTTT	CASSYMTETTGELFF
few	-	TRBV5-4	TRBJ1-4	TGTGCCAGCAGCTTGAGGCAGATTGGCGGAGAAAAACTGTTTTTT	CASSLRQIGGEKLFF
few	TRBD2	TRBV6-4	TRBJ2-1	TGTGCCAGCAGTGACTCATCTAGCGGGGACTACAATGAGCAGTTCTTC	CASSDSSSGDYNEQFF
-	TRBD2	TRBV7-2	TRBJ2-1	TGTGCCAGCACCACGGGGGGGGGCTCCTACAATGAGCAGTTCTTC	CASTTGGGSYNEQFF
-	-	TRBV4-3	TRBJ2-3	TGCGCCAGCAGCCAAGGAAGGGGCAGCACGCAGTATTTT	CASSQGRGSTQYF
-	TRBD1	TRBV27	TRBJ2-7	TGTGCCAGCATAGACAGGGTTGGCCTCTCCTACGAGCAGTACTTC	CASIDRVGLSYEQYF
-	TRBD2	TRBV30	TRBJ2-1	TGTGCCTGGAGTCGAGAACTAGCGGGCAATGAGCAGTTCTTC	CAWSRELAGNEQFF
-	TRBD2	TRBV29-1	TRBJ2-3	TGCAGCGTTAGTGGGACTAGATTCGCGGATACGCAGTATTTT	CSVSGTRFADTQYF
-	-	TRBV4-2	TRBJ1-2	TGTGCCAGCAGCCCCAGGTCTGTCAAGGGGAGGAATGGCTACACCTTC	CASSPRSVKGRNGYTF
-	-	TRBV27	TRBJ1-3	TGTGCCAGCAGTTTGCAGGGGAACTCTGGAAACACCATATATTTT	CASSLQGNSGNTIYF
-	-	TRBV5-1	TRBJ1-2	TGCGCCAGCAGCTTGGCCGGTTTCGACTATGGCTACACCTTC	CASSLAGFDYGYTF
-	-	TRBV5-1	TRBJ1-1	TGCGCCAGCAGCTTGGGGGGCACCTCGAACACTGAAGCTTTCTTT	CASSLGGTSNTEAFF
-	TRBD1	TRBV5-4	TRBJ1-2	TGTGCCAGCAGCTTTGGGACAGGGAGCTTCTATGGCTACACCTTC	CASSFGTGSFYGYTF
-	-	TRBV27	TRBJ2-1	TGTGCCAGCAGGACGGGGTGGACCTACAATGAGCAGTTCTTC	CASRTGWTYNEQFF
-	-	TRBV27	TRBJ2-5	TGTGCCAGCAGTTTATATGGGGGCGCAGAGACCCAGTACTTC	CASSLYGGAETQYF
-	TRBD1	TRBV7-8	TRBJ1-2	TGTGCCAGCAGCTCCGACAGGGACGATGGCTACACCTTC	CASSSDRDDGYTF
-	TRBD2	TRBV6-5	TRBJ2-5	TGTGCCAGCAGTTACAAACTAGCGGGTATCCTGGAGACCCAGTACTTC	CASSYKLAGILETQYF
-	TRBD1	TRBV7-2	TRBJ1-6	TGTGCCAGCAGCTCCGACAGGGCTGCCTATAATTCACCCCTCCACTTT	CASSSDRAAYNSPLHF
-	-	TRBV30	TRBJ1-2	TGTGCCTGGAGTCGTCTCGACAGGAGAAACTATGGCTACACCTTC	CAWSRLDRRNYGYTF
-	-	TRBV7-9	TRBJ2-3	TGTTCCAGCAGGGGAGTTCCAGATACGCAGTATTTT	CSSRGVPDTQYF
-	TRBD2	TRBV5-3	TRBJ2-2	TGTGCCAGAAGCTTGTCAGGCGGGAGTTCGACCGGGGAGCTGTTTTTT	CARSLSGGSSTGELFF
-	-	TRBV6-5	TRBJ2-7	TGTGCCAGCAGTTACTCACCCTCTACCTCCGACTACGAGCAGTACTTC	CASSYSPSTSDYEQYF
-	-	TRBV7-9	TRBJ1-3	TGTGCCAGCGGCCACCCCACAGGCCACTCTGGAAACACCATATATTTT	CASGHPTGHSGNTIYF
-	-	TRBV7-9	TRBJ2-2	TGTGCCAGCAGCGACCGGGAACAGGGTAACACCGGGGAGCTGTTTTTT	CASSDREQGNTGELFF
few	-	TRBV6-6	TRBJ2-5	TGTGCCAGCAGTTACTCGGACTCGGAAGAGACCCAGTACTTC	CASSYSDSEETQYF